This entry lists 28 T cell receptor beta chains sequenced from one sample in a study of shared clonotypes between healthy human individuals. The assay was immunoSEQ multiplex PCR, and TCRdb's table has in-frame clones only and misses some. This table has about 480,000 clones, about three quarters appearing once. Sequences were obtained from PBMCs. Receptor source: a middle-aged woman in good health. Some clones in this sample may be carry-over from other donors' samples.

This chain uses TRBV5-1 with TRBJ2-3, with TRBD2 matching 13 bases. J was trimmed by 3 bases and V by 1 base; bases with no gene match: 2. Germline loops: CDR1 SGHRS, CDR2 YFSETQ. This CDR3 has 16 amino acids. CDR3 in amino acids: CASSLTSGRGTDTQYF. In DNA, the CDR3 is TGCGCCAGCAGCTTGACTAGCGGGAGGGGTACAGATACGCAGTATTTT.

The J gene is TRBJ2-1, the V gene TRBV29-1, with D possibly matching TRBD1 (6 bases). Trimming cost V 6 bases and J 3 bases, with 9 bases left between them. CDR3 length: 12 amino acids. Germline CDR1 SQVTM, CDR2 ANQGSEA. The CDR3 loop is CSVQGNYNEQFF. In DNA, the CDR3 is TGCAGCGTGCAGGGGAACTACAATGAGCAGTTCTTC.

This clone was observed a single time. The chain recombines TRBV9 with TRBJ2-7; D may be TRBD2 (6 bases). Germline assignment: CDR1 SGDLS and CDR2 YYNGEE. The CDR3 totals 16 residues. V was pared by 0 bases and J by 0 bases, with 13 bases between. CDR3 coding DNA: TGTGCCAGCAGCGTAGCGGAGGGGACTTCCTCCTACGAGCAGTACTTC. Its translation: CASSVAEGTSSYEQYF. Full variable domain (rest looked up from reference TRBV9 and TRBJ2-7): DSGVTQTPKHLITATGQRVTLRCSPRSGDLSVYWYQQSLDQGLQFLIQYYNGEERAKGNILERFSAQQFPDLHSELNLSSLELGDSALYFCASSVAEGTSSYEQYFGPGTRLTVT.

This clone appeared a single time. CDR3 coding DNA: TGTGCCAGCAGCTGGATGGACAGGGCAGGCACTGAAGCTTTCTTT. It translates to CASSWMDRAGTEAFF. V and J are TRBV5-6 and TRBJ1-1; 8 nucleotides match TRBD1. Germline V gene sequence: CDR1 SGHDT, CDR2 YYEEEE. There are 15 residues in the CDR3. With V trimmed by 3 bases and J by 4 bases, 8 bases remained unmatched. The variable domain in full, with the rest retrieved from reference TRBV5-6 and TRBJ1-1, is DAGVTQSPTHLIKTRGQQVTLRCSPKSGHDTVSWYQQALGQGPQFIFQYYEEEERQRGNFPDRFSGHQFPNYSSELNVNALLLGDSALYLCASSWMDRAGTEAFFGQGTRLTVV.

This chain uses TRBV7-6 with TRBJ2-1; 9 nucleotides line up with TRBD1. The V gene's germline CDR1 is SGHVS and CDR2 FNYEAQ. The CDR3 consists of 15 residues. Germline trimming cut 5 bases from V and 8 bases from J; bases unmatched to any gene: 10. The CDR3 protein is CASSGPGQGIYEQFF. CDR3 bases: TGTGCCAGCAGCGGTCCGGGACAGGGTATCTATGAGCAGTTCTTC.

V and J are TRBV5-1 and TRBJ2-7, with D possibly TRBD2 on 5 matching bases. Germline CDR1 and CDR2: SGHRS and YFSETQ. This CDR3 contains 15 residues. With 5 bases removed from V and 2 bases from J, the gap between germline ends came to 17 bases. The CDR3 nucleotides are TGCGCCAGCAGAAGAAGTCGGCCGCGGGCCTACGAGCAGTACTTC. Translation gives CASRRSRPRAYEQYF.

V and J are TRBV10-2 and TRBJ2-5; possible D gene TRBD1, 5 bases. Trimming pared 5 bases from V and 0 bases from J, leaving 10 bases between. Per germline, CDR1 WSHSY and CDR2 SAAADI. The CDR3 is 14 residues long. The CDR3, as DNA: TGCGCCAGCAGTTTACAGGACAACCAAGAGACCCAGTACTTC. Protein sequence: CASSLQDNQETQYF.

In its sample, this clone was seen many times. As DNA, the CDR3 is TGCGCCAGCAGCCAAGTCCTGGGACAGGGGGTTCGTTTGCAGTTCTTC. It encodes CASSQVLGQGVRLQFF. The rearrangement joins TRBV4-3 to TRBJ2-1; 11 nucleotides line up with TRBD1. This CDR3 region has 16 residues. Trimming at V came to 1 base and at J to 12 bases, leaving 11 bases not matched to a gene. Germline-derived CDR1 and CDR2 are LGHNA and YSLEER.

J is TRBJ2-3 and V is TRBV28; TRBD2 aligns across 9 bases. This CDR3 has 15 residues. Per germline, CDR1 MDHEN and CDR2 SYDVKM. The ends lost 7 bases at V and 1 base at J; junction bases unmatched: 6. The chain's CDR3 is CASNNSGSRTDTQYF. The CDR3 DNA sequence: TGTGCCAGCAACAATAGCGGGAGCCGCACAGATACGCAGTATTTT.

CDR3 residues: CASSSGLVGSEQFF. In nucleotides, the CDR3 is TGTGCCAGCAGTTCGGGACTAGTGGGGAGTGAGCAGTTCTTC. This rearrangement joins TRBV2 to TRBJ2-1; TRBD2 matches at 8 bases. CDR3 size: 14 residues. V lost 5 bases, J lost 9 bases, and 9 bases stayed unmatched. The V gene's germline CDR1 is SNHLY and CDR2 FYNNEI.

The chain carries TRBV2 and TRBJ2-3, with TRBD2 identical over 7 bases. This CDR3 region has 14 residues. Looked up from germline, CDR1 is SNHLY and CDR2 is FYNNEI. Trimming took 7 bases from V and 5 from J; bases not matched to a gene: 9. The CDR3 reads CASTGREFLDTQYF. As DNA, the CDR3 is TGTGCCAGCACGGGGCGGGAGTTCTTAGATACGCAGTATTTT.

This clone was detected a few times. The rearrangement links TRBV5-1 to TRBJ1-1; D gene ambiguous. From germline, CDR1 is SGHRS and CDR2 YFSETQ. This CDR3 is 17 amino acids long. V gave up 0 bases and J gave up 1 base, with 16 bases separating them. CDR3 bases: TGCGCCAGCAGCTTGGCCTCAACAGCGGTTCCGAACACTGAAGCTTTCTTT. Translated: CASSLASTAVPNTEAFF.

The rearrangement uses TRBV11-2 and TRBJ2-1; no firm D call. CDR3 length: 15 residues. V lost 5 bases and J lost 3, with 14 bases in between. Germline V lookup: CDR1 SGHAT, CDR2 FQNNGV. The chain's CDR3 is CASSPISTNYNEQFF. DNA of the CDR3: TGTGCCAGCAGCCCCATTAGCACCAACTACAATGAGCAGTTCTTC.

This clone has a handful of counts. V is TRBV9 and J is TRBJ2-3; 7 bases line up with TRBD1. CDR1 SGDLS and CDR2 YYNGEE come from the germline V gene. The ends lost 0 bases at V and 2 bases at J; junction bases unmatched: 9. The CDR3 is made up of 17 amino acids. Written as DNA, the CDR3 is TGTGCCAGCAGCGTAGAAACTACAGGGGCCATCACAGATACGCAGTATTTT. Its protein product is CASSVETTGAITDTQYF.

The chain combines TRBV11-2 with TRBJ2-1; no firm D call. Germline V CDR1 and CDR2: SGHAT, FQNNGV. This CDR3 has 14 amino acids. The V end lost 1 base, the J end lost 3 bases, and 7 bases lay between the germline ends. In DNA form, the CDR3 reads TGTGCCAGCAGCTTAGCTCCGGGCTACAATGAGCAGTTCTTC. It is translated as CASSLAPGYNEQFF.

The chain joins TRBV7-3 to TRBJ2-1; weak D call: TRBD2 (6 bases). Germline V gene lookup returns CDR1 SGHTA and CDR2 FQGTGA. The CDR3 totals 16 residues. The V end was cut by 5 bases, the J end by 0 bases, with 14 bases between. CDR3 loop: CASSPYFGSSYNEQFF. The DNA of the CDR3 is TGTGCCAGCAGCCCCTATTTCGGGAGCTCCTACAATGAGCAGTTCTTC.

The chain uses TRBV2 and TRBJ1-5; TRBD1 agrees at 8 bases. This CDR3 is built from 14 residues. V was pared by 7 bases and J by 5 bases, with 7 bases of the junction left unmatched. Germline loops: CDR1 SNHLY, CDR2 FYNNEI. The CDR3 DNA is TGTGCCAGCAATCCCCAGGGGGCGGATCAGCCCCAGCATTTT. Its protein product is CASNPQGADQPQHF.

This sequence joins TRBV5-1 and TRBJ1-1; TRBD1 might be the D (5 bases). V dropped 4 bases and J dropped 10 bases, with 20 bases sitting between them. The germline CDR1 and CDR2 sequences are SGHRS and YFSETQ. CDR3 length: 14 amino acids. The CDR3 coding sequence is TGCGCCAGCAGCCCGGCCGTGGGGGACCCCGGAGCTTTCTTT. Its translation: CASSPAVGDPGAFF.

The chain joins TRBV29-1 to TRBJ2-7; 9 nucleotides agree with TRBD1. The J segment lost 2 bases and the V segment lost 6 bases, leaving 2 bases of the junction unmatched. The CDR3 is made up of 12 amino acids. CDR1 is SQVTM, CDR2 ANQGSEA, per germline. For the CDR3, the DNA is TGCAGCGTGAGACAGGGGGCCTACGAGCAGTACTTC. Translating it yields CSVRQGAYEQYF.

V is TRBV6-1 and J is TRBJ2-5; 7 bases agree with TRBD1. CDR1 and CDR2 (germline): MNHNS, SASEGT. Trimming at V came to 8 bases and at J to 4 bases, leaving 10 bases not matched to a gene. The CDR3 spans 14 residues. The CDR3 DNA is TGTGCCAGCGGGGGACAGTTCACAGGAGAGACCCAGTACTTC. Translation gives CASGGQFTGETQYF.

With respect to this clone: The same CDR3 can be traced to other DNA sequences in this sample. This chain links TRBV7-9 with TRBJ1-1; tentatively, D is TRBD1 (6 bases). The germline V gene has CDR1 SEHNR and CDR2 FQNEAQ (reference sequence). The V end lost 3 bases, the J end lost 4 bases, and 12 bases lay between the germline ends. The CDR3 spans 14 residues. The CDR3: CASSLGGLGTEAFF. In DNA, the CDR3 is TGTGCCAGCAGCTTGGGGGGCTTGGGCACTGAAGCTTTCTTT.

V is TRBV2 and J is TRBJ2-1; 7 nucleotides match TRBD2. This CDR3 has 16 residues. Germline lookup yields CDR1 SNHLY and CDR2 FYNNEI. The V segment lost 4 bases and the J segment 5 bases; nucleotides outside the gene matches: 11. The CDR3 DNA sequence: TGTGCCAGCAGTGTCCGGGGCGGGAGCATGGACAATGAGCAGTTCTTC. Amino acids: CASSVRGGSMDNEQFF. The whole variable domain, filled in from reference TRBV2 and TRBJ2-1, reads EPEVTQTPSHQVTQMGQEVILRCVPISNHLYFYWYRQILGQKVEFLVSFYNNEISEKSEIFDDQFSVERPDGSNFTLKIRSTKLEDSAMYFCASSVRGGSMDNEQFFGPGTRLTVL.

Comment on this clone: Given a far larger clone just one base away, this is likely a sequencing read error. The chain has TRBV30 and TRBJ2-1; no reliable D call. The germline V gene has CDR1 GTSNPN and CDR2 SVGIG (reference sequence). CDR3 length equals 13 residues. The CDR3 bases are TGTGCCTGGTCCGCCGGTCCGCCCAATAAGCAGTTCTTC. This codes for CAWSAGPPNKQFF. Complete variable domain (other parts from reference TRBV30 and TRBJ2-1): SQTIHQWPATLVQPVGSPLSLECTVEGTSNPNLYWYRQAAGRGLQLLFYSVGIGQISSEVPQNLSASRPQDRQFILSSKKLLLSDSGFYLCAWSAGPPNKQFFGPGTRLTVL.

Comment on this clone: The same CDR3 arises from other DNA sequences in this sample as well. The gene calls are TRBV28 and TRBJ2-3; D is undetermined. The CDR3 sequence is 12 residues long. The V gene's germline CDR1 is MDHEN and CDR2 SYDVKM. V was clipped by 5 bases and J by 1 base, with 4 bases between them. CDR3 sequence (DNA): TGTGCCAGCAGTCTCCGCACAGATACGCAGTATTTT. Amino acid sequence: CASSLRTDTQYF.

This sequence joins TRBV5-1 and TRBJ2-7, with 15 bases matching TRBD2. Germline loops: CDR1 SGHRS, CDR2 YFSETQ. The CDR3 is made up of 18 amino acids. V lost 0 bases and J lost 7; bases outside the gene matches: 11. This chain's CDR3 is CASSLVVWTSGRAGEQYF. CDR3 DNA sequence: TGCGCCAGCAGCTTGGTTGTCTGGACTAGCGGGAGGGCTGGTGAGCAGTACTTC.

V is TRBV4-3 and J is TRBJ1-2; unclear D gene. The CDR3 runs 15 residues. The germline V gene encodes CDR1 LGHNA and CDR2 YSLEER. V lost 3 bases and J 4 bases, leaving 15 bases between the germline ends. Written as DNA, the CDR3 is TGCGCCAGCAGCCATTCCATCGGCGGGATCTATGGCTACACCTTC. It translates to CASSHSIGGIYGYTF.

The rearrangement joins TRBV11-2 to TRBJ2-7; 7 bases align to TRBD1. The CDR3 has 15 amino acids. Germline loops: CDR1 SGHAT, CDR2 FQNNGV. Trimming at V came to 1 base and at J to 3 bases, leaving 6 bases not matched to a gene. CDR3 sequence reads: CASSLGTGPFYEQYF. CDR3 in DNA: TGTGCCAGCAGCTTAGGGACAGGTCCCTTCTACGAGCAGTACTTC.

The V and J genes are TRBV27 and TRBJ2-2; weak D call: TRBD2 (5 bases). Germline V gene lookup returns CDR1 MNHEY and CDR2 SMNVEV (reference sequence). Trimming left V 0 bases short and J 5 bases short, with 7 bases between. This CDR3 has 14 residues. The CDR3 reads CASSLSRGTGELFF. CDR3 bases: TGTGCCAGCAGTTTATCCAGAGGGACCGGGGAGCTGTTTTTT.